This paragraph reports one T cell receptor beta chain. Its antigen is unidentified. Original processing methods: The study took CDR3 differences across clinicopathological groups and made a distant-metastasis classifier for papillary thyroid cancer from them. With MiXCR, TCRdb reprocessed the PCR reads. The authors' filters were not applied to this entry. Here the sample spans roughly 4,100 clones, under 35% being singletons. Germline V lookup: CDR1 SGHRS, CDR2 YFSETQ. J was trimmed by 4 bases and V by 4 bases; bases with no gene match: 10. The CDR3 spans 16 residues. Patients underwent thyroid surgery, and none had received any treatment before it. This sample was included in a study of metastatic and nonmetastatic thyroid tumors. For the study at large: Samples came from malignant and benign thyroid patients, and repertoires were compared across blood and tumor or nodule tissue.

Study observations and caveats: As reported, TCR beta diversity in blood and tumor was significantly higher in malignant thyroid tumors than in benign nodules.

This sequence originates from a female donor with papillary thyroid cancer or a benign thyroid nodule (not recorded which). Some clones in this sample may be carry-over from other donors' samples. Sequencing was done on a sample of adjacent normal tissue. The chain has TRBV5-1 and TRBJ2-2; 7 nucleotides match TRBD2. The CDR3 spells CASSQTSSRSTGELFF. For the CDR3, the DNA is TGCGCCAGCAGCCAGACTAGCTCTAGAAGCACCGGGGAGCTGTTTTTT.